This entry lists 29 T cell receptor beta chains sequenced from one sample in a study of regulatory T cells in long-lasting Graves disease (dated by TCRdb to the early 2020s). The sample's time point label, in plain terms: persistent/refractory GD, antithyroid drugs over 5 years with positive TRAb. RNA was extracted from PBMCs in TRIzol for both TCR sequencing and RNA sequencing. The method behind the library was multiplex PCR. TCRdb names Illumina HiSeq 4000 as the instrument used. CDR3 regions were amplified by Arm-PCR with iRepertoire HTBI primers to construct TCR beta libraries. TCRdb took the public reads, trimmed them with fastp at Q25, ran MiXCR for clone calling and kept in-frame beta chains. Rows are combined by CDR3 protein, so each entry shows the most common genes and DNA. A total of about 400,000 distinct CDR3 sequences appear in this sample, under 25% of them only once. Around 21% of the sample is taken by the ten largest.

The sample consisted of peripheral blood mononuclear cells (PBMCs), taken when the disease was refractory, from a patient treated with antithyroid drugs. The receptors shown here come from a female donor with Graves disease.

This clonotype has more than one count but fewer than ten. The chain has TRBV29-1 and TRBJ2-7; D is perhaps TRBD2 (5 bases). The CDR3 contains 12 residues. Looked up from germline, CDR1 is SQVTM and CDR2 is ANQGSEA. V was cut by 6 bases and J by 2 bases, with 11 bases left in between. For the CDR3, the DNA is TGCAGCGTCCGGGAAGGAGCCTACGAGCAGTACTTC. Protein product: CSVREGAYEQYF.

Only a few counts were recorded for this clonotype. V is TRBV30 and J is TRBJ1-3, with D unresolved. Germline V gives CDR1 GTSNPN, CDR2 SVGIG (reference sequence). Trimming stripped 0 bases from V and 8 bases from J, with 5 bases between. This CDR3 is 11 amino acids long. The CDR3 coding sequence is TGTGCCTGGAGTGTAAAGGACACCATATATTTT. As protein: CAWSVKDTIYF.

In this sample, this clonotype turned up a few times. V gene TRBV30 combines with J gene TRBJ2-2; 7 nucleotides line up with TRBD1. Per the germline V gene, CDR1 is GTSNPN and CDR2 is SVGIG (reference sequence). The CDR3 runs to 14 residues. J lost 2 bases, V lost 8 bases, and 8 bases had no gene match. The CDR3 DNA follows: TGTGCCCGCCTGGGGGACAGAAACACCGGGGAGCTGTTTTTT. Translated: CARLGDRNTGELFF.

This clonotype turned up a few times. The chain links TRBV18 to TRBJ1-1; TRBD1 might be the D (6 bases). Germline CDR1 and CDR2: KGHSH and LQKENI. Trimming cost V 4 bases and J 6 bases, with 21 bases left between them. This CDR3 comprises 16 residues. CDR3 sequence reads: CASSRETTRGRSEAFF. CDR3 sequence (DNA): TGTGCCAGCTCACGAGAAACGACCAGGGGACGGTCTGAAGCTTTCTTT.

A note on this clonotype: A much larger clone is a single base away; this may be a read error. The chain employs TRBV6-2 or TRBV6-3 and TRBJ1-2; 10 positions agree with TRBD1. The CDR3 is 14 residues long. Germline assignment: CDR1 MNHEY and CDR2 SVGEGT. V lost 5 bases to trimming and J lost 6 bases; unmatched junction nucleotides: 6. The CDR3: CASSRDRGHDGYTF. In nucleotides, the CDR3 is TGTGCCAGCAGTCGCGACAGGGGGCATGATGGCTACACCTTC.

The J gene is TRBJ1-1, the V gene TRBV4-1; 8 bases fit TRBD1. The CDR3 totals 17 residues. The J segment lost 0 bases and the V segment lost 2 bases, leaving 8 bases of the junction unmatched. Germline V gene sequence: CDR1 MGHRA, CDR2 YSYEKL. CDR3 in DNA: TGCGCCAGCAGCCAAAGCGGGACAGGCCTTATGAACACTGAAGCTTTCTTT. The encoded protein is CASSQSGTGLMNTEAFF.

The chain is built from TRBV10-3 and TRBJ2-2, with TRBD2 matching over 10 bases. CDR1 ENHRY and CDR2 SYGVKD come from the germline V gene. Trimming took 0 bases from V and 6 from J; bases not matched to a gene: 1. The CDR3 covers 15 residues. The CDR3 nucleotides read TGTGCCATCAGTGAGTCTAGCGGGAGGCCCGGGGAGCTGTTTTTT. It translates to CAISESSGRPGELFF.

This clonotype came up many times. The V call is TRBV28, the J call TRBJ1-5, with no clear D. Germline assignment: CDR1 MDHEN and CDR2 SYDVKM. Trimming left V 5 bases short and J 0 bases short, with 14 bases between. The CDR3 covers 16 residues. The CDR3 spells CASSPLDGYSNQPQHF. As DNA, the CDR3 is TGTGCCAGCAGTCCATTGGACGGATATAGCAATCAGCCCCAGCATTTT.

This clonotype was observed at least ten times. The rearrangement links TRBV10-3 to TRBJ2-7; D perhaps matches TRBD2 (6 bases). The CDR3 contains 13 residues. Germline CDR1 and CDR2: ENHRY and SYGVKD. The CDR3 region is CAERNRGAYEQYF. The CDR3 nucleotides read TGTGCTGAAAGAAACCGCGGGGCCTACGAGCAGTACTTC.

This clonotype has at least ten counts. The chain uses TRBV2 and TRBJ1-2, with D perhaps TRBD1 (5 bases). V was clipped by 6 bases and J by 3 bases, with 14 bases between them. The CDR3 has 14 amino acids. From germline, CDR1 is SNHLY and CDR2 FYNNEI. The CDR3 region is CASRLEGGDYGYTF. The CDR3 DNA reads as TGTGCCAGCAGACTCGAAGGAGGGGACTATGGCTACACCTTC. The variable domain in full, completed from reference TRBV2 and TRBJ1-2, reads EPEVTQTPSHQVTQMGQEVILRCVPISNHLYFYWYRQILGQKVEFLVSFYNNEISEKSEIFDDQFSVERPDGSNFTLKIRSTKLEDSAMYFCASRLEGGDYGYTFGSGTRLTVV.

This sequence joins TRBV12-5 and TRBJ1-1; D might be TRBD1 (6 bases). The CDR3 is made up of 15 amino acids. Germline V gene data show CDR1 as LGHNT and CDR2 as FRNRAP. V lost 0 bases, J lost 6 bases, and 14 bases lay in between. The CDR3 region is CASGLVDQGRAEAFF. DNA of the CDR3: TGTGCTAGTGGTTTGGTAGATCAGGGGAGGGCTGAAGCTTTCTTT.

This clonotype was picked up many times. The V gene is TRBV24-1, the J gene TRBJ1-2; possible D gene TRBD1, 5 bases. Germline values: CDR1 KGHDR, CDR2 SFDVKD. V was cut by 4 bases and J by 4 bases, with 12 bases left in between. This CDR3 comprises 14 residues. The CDR3 sequence: CATSEGDGFYGYTF. The CDR3 coding sequence is TGTGCCACCAGTGAGGGGGACGGGTTCTATGGCTACACCTTC.

In this sample, this clonotype turned up a few times. The V gene is TRBV6-9, the J gene TRBJ1-1; TRBD1 is a possible D gene (5 bases). The V end lost 4 bases, the J end lost 2 bases, and 17 bases lay between the germline ends. This CDR3 comprises 16 residues. From germline, CDR1 is MNHGY and CDR2 SVAAGI. CDR3 DNA sequence: TGTGCCAGCAGTTCAACAGGCCTGGGGGGAAACACTGAAGCTTTCTTT. Its protein product is CASSSTGLGGNTEAFF.

In its sample, this clonotype was seen many times. The chain is built from TRBV11-1 and TRBJ2-5; TRBD1 matches 7 bases. This CDR3 contains 15 residues. Germline V gene data show CDR1 as SGHAT and CDR2 as FQDESV (reference sequence). The junction had 5 bases not matched to a gene; V was cut back by 3 bases and J by 1 base. For the CDR3, the DNA is TGTGCCAGCAGCTTCCGACAGGGCTTCCAAGAGACCCAGTACTTC. It codes for CASSFRQGFQETQYF.

This clonotype was detected a few times. The chain uses TRBV7-6 and TRBJ1-4, with D uncertain. Germline V gene lookup returns CDR1 SGHVS and CDR2 FNYEAQ. Trimming cost V 1 base and J 3 bases, with 12 bases left between them. This CDR3 has 16 residues. The CDR3 nucleotides are TGTGCCAGCAGCTTAGAAGGCGGACTCGCTAATGAAAAACTGTTTTTT. Protein sequence: CASSLEGGLANEKLFF.

A few counts support this clonotype. CDR3 coding DNA: TGCGCCAGCAGCCAACAACCGGGACTAGCGGGAGGCAATGAGCAGTTCTTC. Amino acids: CASSQQPGLAGGNEQFF. The chain recombines TRBV4-1 with TRBJ2-1; 15 nucleotides align to TRBD2. Germline V gene data show CDR1 as MGHRA and CDR2 as YSYEKL. The CDR3 contains 17 residues. Unmatched junction bases numbered 5, after V lost 2 bases and J lost 6 bases.

This clonotype showed up many times. The V call is TRBV28, the J call TRBJ2-5; D perhaps matches TRBD2 (7 bases). Germline loops: CDR1 MDHEN, CDR2 SYDVKM. The CDR3 covers 14 residues. V shed 8 bases and J shed 7 bases, with 20 bases lying between them. The CDR3 DNA is TGTGCCAGCGAGGGGGGGAGGGCCCAGGGGACCCAGTACTTC. Amino acid sequence: CASEGGRAQGTQYF.

This clonotype was counted many times. The V and J genes are TRBV28 and TRBJ1-2; D gene ambiguous. Trimming removed 2 bases at V and 14 bases at J, with 18 bases between. This CDR3 region has 13 residues. The germline V gene has CDR1 MDHEN and CDR2 SYDVKM. The CDR3: CASSLQLATSETF. The DNA for the CDR3 is TGTGCCAGCAGTTTACAGCTCGCGACGAGTGAAACCTTC.

Comment on this clonotype: The junction shows a germline mismatch at one end, possibly a read error. The J gene is TRBJ2-7, the V gene TRBV4-2; weak D call: TRBD2 (7 bases). CDR3 length: 16 amino acids. Germline CDR1 and CDR2: LGHNA and YNFKEQ. The CDR3 DNA reads TGTGCCCGCAGCCAAAGGGGGGGCGACCCTTACTCCGAGCAGTACTTC. This translates into CARSQRGGDPYSEQYF.

About this clonotype itself: Given a much more abundant clone one base away, this may be a read error. This sequence joins TRBV28 and TRBJ2-7, with D possibly matching TRBD2 (7 bases). The length of the CDR3 is 14 residues. Germline CDR1 MDHEN, CDR2 SYDVKM. CDR3 protein: CAGSSGGGPDEQYF. CDR3 coding DNA: TGTGCCGGCAGTTCTGGGGGGGGGCCCGACGAGCAGTACTTC.

This clonotype was detected a few times. The rearrangement uses TRBV7-2 and TRBJ2-1, with D possibly matching TRBD2 (6 bases). Trimming left V 5 bases short and J 12 bases short, with 14 bases between. This CDR3 has 12 amino acids. Germline loops: CDR1 SGHTA, CDR2 FQGNSA. CDR3 in amino acids: CASSPGGLGQFF. The CDR3 DNA is TGTGCCAGCAGCCCCGGAGGGCTTGGGCAGTTCTTC.

This chain links TRBV6-2 or TRBV6-3 with TRBJ1-1; D remains unclear. V shed 6 bases and J shed 8 bases, with 22 bases lying between them. CDR3 length equals 15 residues. Germline-derived CDR1 and CDR2 are MNHEY and SVGEGT. The CDR3 nucleotides are TGTGCCAGCAGCGATAGCGGACGGAGCAATTTAGAAGCTTTCTTT. Translation gives CASSDSGRSNLEAFF.

This clonotype was observed a handful of times. DNA of the CDR3: TGTGCCAGCAGTTTCGGGGTAGGGGGAGTTAATTCACCCCTCCACTTT. Translated, it gives CASSFGVGGVNSPLHF. The rearrangement joins TRBV2 to TRBJ1-6; tentative D call: TRBD1 (6 bases). Germline V gene data show CDR1 as SNHLY and CDR2 as FYNNEI. V was trimmed by 5 bases and J by 6 bases, leaving 17 bases between them. The CDR3 runs 16 residues.

This clonotype was picked up many times. This chain links TRBV3-1 with TRBJ1-1; TRBD1 matches at 7 bases. V shed 2 bases and J 8 bases; nucleotides not matched to a gene: 5. The germline V gene encodes CDR1 LGHDT and CDR2 YNNKEL (reference sequence). The CDR3 runs to 13 residues. For the CDR3, the DNA is TGTGCCAGCAGCCAAATTCAGGGACAGGAAGCTTTCTTT. This gives the protein CASSQIQGQEAFF. Variable domain in full (rest from reference TRBV3-1 and TRBJ1-1): DTAVSQTPKYLVTQMGNDKSIKCEQNLGHDTMYWYKQDSKKFLKIMFSYNNKELIINETVPNRFSPKSPDKAHLNLHINSLELGDSAVYFCASSQIQGQEAFFGQGTRLTVV.

The chain links TRBV5-1 to TRBJ2-1; 8 nucleotides line up with TRBD2. This CDR3 is 14 amino acids long. Trimming removed 4 bases from V and 4 bases from J; junction bases left unmatched: 4. The germline V gene has CDR1 SGHRS and CDR2 YFSETQ. The DNA for the CDR3 is TGCGCCAGCAGCGGGGTAGCGGGGTACAATGAGCAGTTCTTC. Its protein is CASSGVAGYNEQFF.

This clonotype was observed many times. Here the CDR3 DNA reads TGCAGTGCTAGAAGTCCAGGGCCGTCCGAGACCCAGTACTTC. Translated, it gives CSARSPGPSETQYF. The chain uses TRBV20-1 and TRBJ2-5, with D tentatively TRBD1 (5 bases). This CDR3 contains 14 residues. The germline gives CDR1 DFQATT, CDR2 SNEGSKA (reference sequence). The V and J ends lost 2 bases and 5 bases respectively, with 15 bases between them.

The table lists this clonotype with a few counts. The CDR3 loop is CASTSPDFVSYNEQFF. CDR3 nucleotides: TGTGCCAGCACTAGTCCGGACTTCGTCTCCTACAATGAGCAGTTCTTC. The V and J genes are TRBV2 and TRBJ2-1; maybe TRBD2 (5 bases). The CDR3 spans 16 residues. Per germline, CDR1 SNHLY and CDR2 FYNNEI. Trimming stripped 7 bases from V and 0 bases from J, with 16 bases between.

This clonotype was seen at least ten times. CDR3 nucleotide sequence: TGTGCCAGCAGCCCATCAGAGAATCAGCCCCAGCATTTT. This sequence encodes CASSPSENQPQHF. This sequence joins TRBV12-3 or TRBV12-4 and TRBJ1-5; unclear D gene. This CDR3 spans 13 amino acids. V dropped 6 bases and J dropped 4 bases, with 10 bases sitting between them.

This clonotype was counted only a few times. The V gene is TRBV19, the J gene TRBJ2-2; 7 bases fit TRBD1. Trimming at V came to 6 bases and at J to 0 bases, leaving 10 bases not matched to a gene. In germline, CDR1 is LNHDA, CDR2 SQIVND (reference sequence). The CDR3 runs 17 residues. CDR3 residues: CASSLSGTAANTGELFF. For the CDR3, the DNA is TGTGCCAGTAGCCTTTCCGGGACAGCCGCGAACACCGGGGAGCTGTTTTTT.